Below are 14 T cell receptor beta chains sequenced from a single sample in a study of blood T cell repertoires in COVID-19. Generated by immunoSEQ multiplex PCR, the TCRdb table keeps only in-frame clones and is missing some. This table holds under 200,000 clones, around nine tenths found once. Sequenced material: peripheral blood. Every receptor here comes from a man aged 18-30 years with active or convalescent COVID-19.

V and J are TRBV10-3 and TRBJ2-5; D remains unclear. There are 15 residues in the CDR3. The germline CDR1 and CDR2 sequences are ENHRY and SYGVKD. V lost 0 bases to trimming and J lost 2 bases, with 10 bases between them. The CDR3, as DNA: TGTGCCATCAGTGAGTCGGTAGACGGGCAAGAGACCCAGTACTTC. Translating gives CAISESVDGQETQYF.

The chain combines TRBV11-3 with TRBJ2-1, with 8 bases fitting TRBD2. With V trimmed by 4 bases and J by 3 bases, 8 bases remained unmatched. CDR1 SGHNT and CDR2 YENEEA come from the germline V gene. The CDR3 consists of 16 residues. In nucleotides, the CDR3 is TGTGCCAGCAGCTCTGAAAAAACTAGCGGCTACAATGAGCAGTTCTTC. It translates to CASSSEKTSGYNEQFF. Looking up the rest from reference TRBV11-3 and TRBJ2-1 gives the full variable domain: EAGVVQSPRYKIIEKKQPVAFWCNPISGHNTLYWYLQNLGQGPELLIRYENEEAVDDSQLPKDRFSAERLKGVDSTLKIQPAELGDSAVYLCASSSEKTSGYNEQFFGPGTRLTVL.

This chain uses TRBV19 with TRBJ2-5; TRBD2 agrees at 8 bases. This CDR3 has 14 amino acids. V lost 2 bases and J lost 5; bases outside the gene matches: 4. CDR1 LNHDA and CDR2 SQIVND come from the germline V gene (reference sequence). CDR3 protein: CASSIPGGGETQYF. The CDR3 region has the DNA TGTGCCAGTAGTATACCGGGAGGGGGGGAGACCCAGTACTTC.

This chain connects TRBV10-3 to TRBJ2-7; 8 bases line up with TRBD1. Germline V lookup: CDR1 ENHRY, CDR2 SYGVKD. The CDR3 has 15 residues. Trimming removed 10 bases from V and 3 bases from J; junction bases left unmatched: 14. The CDR3 loop is CATNQPDRAHYEQYF. In nucleotides, the CDR3 is TGTGCCACCAACCAACCGGACAGGGCCCACTACGAGCAGTACTTC.

This clone has just a few counts. This chain joins TRBV5-4 and TRBJ1-1; 7 bases align to TRBD1. The CDR3 is made up of 14 amino acids. Germline lookup yields CDR1 SGHNT and CDR2 YYREEE (reference sequence). Unmatched junction bases numbered 5, after V lost 2 bases and J lost 4 bases. CDR3 amino acids: CASSLPTGPTEAFF. DNA for the CDR3: TGTGCCAGCAGCTTACCGACAGGGCCCACTGAAGCTTTCTTT.

V gene TRBV5-1 combines with J gene TRBJ1-4; D is perhaps TRBD1 (5 bases). The CDR3 covers 16 residues. V lost 0 bases and J 0 bases, leaving 9 bases between the germline ends. Germline V gives CDR1 SGHRS, CDR2 YFSETQ. CDR3 sequence: CASSLEGDTTNEKLFF. The CDR3 DNA reads as TGCGCCAGCAGCTTGGAAGGGGATACAACTAATGAAAAACTGTTTTTT.

V usage is TRBV5-1 and J usage is TRBJ1-2, with D possibly matching TRBD1 (5 bases). Germline CDR1 and CDR2: SGHRS and YFSETQ. The CDR3 spans 18 residues. Between the trimmed V and J ends, which lost 2 bases and 0 bases, there was a span of 20 bases. The CDR3 loop is CASSFTLETARTNYGYTF. CDR3 DNA: TGCGCCAGCAGCTTCACCTTAGAGACAGCTCGAACTAACTATGGCTACACCTTC. Combining the CDR3 with reference TRBV5-1 and TRBJ1-2 gives the whole variable domain KAGVTQTPRYLIKTRGQQVTLSCSPISGHRSVSWYQQTPGQGLQFLFEYFSETQRNKGNFPGRFSGRQFSNSRSEMNVSTLELGDSALYLCASSFTLETARTNYGYTFGSGTRLTVV.

This clone was seen a handful of times. The gene calls are TRBV7-8 and TRBJ2-2; 13 nucleotides match TRBD2. The CDR3 extends over 15 amino acids. CDR1 is SGHVS and CDR2 is FQNEAQ in the germline V gene. The V and J ends lost 7 bases and 6 bases, in that order; junction bases with no gene match: 5. CDR3 coding DNA: TGTGCCAGCAACAGACTAGCGGGAGGATCCGGGGAGCTGTTTTTT. This gives the protein CASNRLAGGSGELFF.

The chain links TRBV7-9 to TRBJ2-1; 12 positions match TRBD2. This CDR3 region has 16 residues. CDR1 is SEHNR, CDR2 FQNEAQ, per germline (reference sequence). V gave up 3 bases and J gave up 8 bases; unmatched junction bases: 8. The CDR3 here is CASSFELAGGGDEQFF. For the CDR3, the DNA is TGTGCCAGCAGCTTCGAACTAGCGGGAGGCGGGGATGAGCAGTTCTTC.

This chain connects TRBV6-2 or TRBV6-3 to TRBJ2-3; D may be TRBD2 (5 bases). V was shortened by 0 bases and J by 3 bases, with 13 bases between the two germline ends. CDR1 MNHEY and CDR2 SVGEGT come from the germline V gene. The CDR3 runs 16 residues. The CDR3 spells CASSYSNGVVTDTQYF. In DNA, the CDR3 is TGTGCCAGCAGTTACTCTAACGGGGTAGTAACAGATACGCAGTATTTT.

This chain joins TRBV9 and TRBJ1-1; D is uncertain. Trimming pared 0 bases from V and 7 bases from J, leaving 10 bases between. The CDR3 totals 13 residues. The germline CDR1 and CDR2 sequences are SGDLS and YYNGEE. The CDR3 loop is CASSVVTRHEAFF. CDR3 coding DNA: TGTGCCAGCAGCGTAGTTACACGCCATGAAGCTTTCTTT.

V usage is TRBV5-6 and J usage is TRBJ2-7, with a tentative D call TRBD1 (5 bases). CDR3 size: 13 residues. V lost 3 bases and J 5 bases, leaving 12 bases between the germline ends. Germline V gives CDR1 SGHDT, CDR2 YYEEEE. The CDR3 nucleotides read TGTGCCAGCAGCTCCCTTGAAGGGGACGAGCAGTACTTC. Translating it yields CASSSLEGDEQYF.

The count of this clone is one. The genes are TRBV3-1 (or the pseudogene TRBV3-2) and TRBJ1-2; 8 bases are shared with TRBD1. This CDR3 has 13 residues. Germline V gene lookup returns CDR1 LGHDT and CDR2 YNNKEL (reference sequence). The V gene end was trimmed by 5 bases and the J gene end by 4 bases; junction bases not matched to a gene: 3. CDR3 DNA: TGTGCCAGCAGCGGGACAGGCGTCTATGGCTACACCTTC. Residues: CASSGTGVYGYTF.

J is TRBJ1-1 and V is TRBV5-1, with D uncertain. Germline loops: CDR1 SGHRS, CDR2 YFSETQ. The CDR3 length is 14 residues. The ends were cut back, 4 bases at V and 1 base at J, with 11 bases in the middle. The CDR3: CASSATPGNTEAFF. Here the CDR3 DNA reads TGCGCCAGCAGCGCCACCCCGGGGAACACTGAAGCTTTCTTT. Filled out from reference TRBV5-1 and TRBJ1-1, the complete variable domain reads KAGVTQTPRYLIKTRGQQVTLSCSPISGHRSVSWYQQTPGQGLQFLFEYFSETQRNKGNFPGRFSGRQFSNSRSEMNVSTLELGDSALYLCASSATPGNTEAFFGQGTRLTVV.